The clone carrying this T cell receptor (beta chain) was seen a handful of times. Its antigen is not identified. This entry belongs to a study of cytomegalovirus exposure and HLA in healthy donors. With 60 Vbeta and 13 Jbeta primers, the PCR was carried out. Some clones are missing from TCRdb's copy, which holds only in-frame ones; the method was immunoSEQ multiplex PCR. This table holds about 160,000 clones, about four fifths found once. Germline CDR1 and CDR2: SGHTA and FQGTGA. Trimming removed 5 bases from V and 5 bases from J, with 19 bases in between. The CDR3 length is 15 residues. The study, taken as a whole, reports: Earlier findings revealed that most TCR beta V segments proved productive either about 87% or about 30% of the time.

The chain links TRBV7-3 to TRBJ2-7; weak D call: TRBD1 (5 bases). This clonotype originated in a man aged 25 to 40 in good health and CMV-seronegative. Sequencing was done on a sample of PBMCs. In DNA form, the CDR3 reads TGTGCCAGCAGCCCACGGGCCTCAGGGCCGCACGAGCAGTACTTC. It codes for CASSPRASGPHEQYF.